The 8 T cell receptor beta chains below all came from one sample that was sequenced in a study of T cells in tumors after PD-1 blockade. The method was immunoSEQ multiplex PCR; TCRdb's version includes in-frame clones alone and lacks a portion of them. The sample yields tens of thousands of clones, under 85% seen once. The specimen comprised PBMCs, sampled before anti-PD-1 therapy. These receptor sequences come from a human donor with advanced basal cell or squamous cell carcinoma (not recorded which).

V usage is TRBV5-1 and J usage is TRBJ2-3; 14 bases agree with TRBD2. Trimming took 5 bases from V and 3 from J; bases not matched to a gene: 5. CDR3 length equals 16 residues. Germline V CDR1 and CDR2: SGHRS, YFSETQ. CDR3 in amino acids: CASRPGTSGRTDTQYF. CDR3 bases: TGCGCCAGCAGACCCGGGACTAGCGGGAGAACAGATACGCAGTATTTT.

The chain is built from TRBV5-6 and TRBJ2-5; no firm D call. CDR3 length equals 12 residues. V dropped 4 bases and J dropped 3 bases, with 7 bases sitting between them. The germline V gene encodes CDR1 SGHDT and CDR2 YYEEEE. The chain's CDR3 is CASSLGEETQYF. In DNA form, the CDR3 reads TGTGCCAGCAGCCTGGGCGAAGAGACCCAGTACTTC.

The chain uses TRBV4-1 and TRBJ2-7; the D gene is possibly TRBD2 (6 bases). Trimming took off 4 bases at V and 1 base at J, with 11 bases between the two ends. Germline V lookup: CDR1 MGHRA, CDR2 YSYEKL. The CDR3 spans 14 residues. CDR3 nucleotides: TGCGCCAGCAGCCCGGTTAGCGGATCCTACGAGCAGTACTTC. Translation: CASSPVSGSYEQYF.

V and J are TRBV2 and TRBJ1-6, with a weak D call TRBD1 (6 bases). Germline values: CDR1 SNHLY, CDR2 FYNNEI. The CDR3 has 12 amino acids. V was clipped by 1 base and J by 14 bases, with 9 bases between them. The CDR3 region has the DNA TGTGCCAGCAGTGAAGGGGACATAGCCCTCCACTTT. The encoded protein is CASSEGDIALHF.

The genes are TRBV5-4 and TRBJ2-3; 9 nucleotides line up with TRBD1. V trimming: 4 bases; J trimming: 4 bases; junction bases outside the gene matches: 10. The CDR3 extends over 16 amino acids. Germline V gene data show CDR1 as SGHNT and CDR2 as YYREEE (reference sequence). The CDR3 reads CASSADRGGFSDTQYF. In DNA, the CDR3 is TGTGCCAGCAGCGCGGACAGGGGCGGTTTCTCAGATACGCAGTATTTT.

The chain is built from TRBV19 and TRBJ1-5; possibly TRBD1 for D (5 bases). Germline CDR1 LNHDA, CDR2 SQIVND (reference sequence). The CDR3 runs 15 residues. Between the trimmed V and J ends, which lost 6 bases and 0 bases, there was a span of 12 bases. The CDR3 is CASSDSLHSNQPQHF. CDR3 coding DNA: TGTGCCAGTAGCGACAGCCTCCATAGCAATCAGCCCCAGCATTTT. The whole variable domain, filled in from reference TRBV19 and TRBJ1-5, reads DGGITQSPKYLFRKEGQNVTLSCEQNLNHDAMYWYRQDPGQGLRLIYYSQIVNDFQKGDIAEGYSVSREKKESFPLTVTSAQKNPTAFYLCASSDSLHSNQPQHFGDGTRLSIL.

The chain has TRBV7-9 and TRBJ2-1; TRBD2 aligns across 9 bases. Germline values: CDR1 SEHNR, CDR2 FQNEAQ (reference sequence). There are 17 residues in the CDR3. V shed 1 base and J 9 bases; nucleotides not matched to a gene: 13. This CDR3 reads CASSLGPGLAGVPEQFF. The CDR3 DNA reads as TGTGCCAGCAGCTTAGGTCCTGGCTTAGCGGGAGTTCCTGAGCAGTTCTTC.

This clone was observed a handful of times. V usage is TRBV9 and J usage is TRBJ1-2; D is perhaps TRBD1 (5 bases). The CDR3 runs to 17 residues. The germline gives CDR1 SGDLS, CDR2 YYNGEE. V was clipped by 3 bases and J by 3 bases, with 21 bases between them. The CDR3 region is CASSDRGDSGWDYGYTF. DNA of the CDR3: TGTGCCAGCAGCGACCGAGGCGACAGCGGCTGGGACTATGGCTACACCTTC.